The 10 T cell receptor beta chains listed next were all sequenced from one sample in a study of low-dose radiotherapy and immunotherapy resistance in tumors. With TRAV- and TRBV-specific primers, first-strand cDNA was made, covering the alpha and beta chains. TCR amplification involved 20 to 25 PCR cycles with a constant-region primer and V-primer adapter. TCRdb analysed the reads with MiXCR anew, one entry per CDR3 protein. The sample shows approximately 14,000 distinct CDR3 sequences, approximately 70% of them seen only once. The receptor set was obtained from a human donor with advanced metastatic prostate, ovarian, gallbladder or colorectal cancer (not recorded which). This table probably holds off-target reads from a library built for another chain.

The rearrangement uses TRBV6-1 and TRBJ2-1; 8 positions agree with TRBD2. Germline trimming cut 8 bases from V and 2 bases from J; bases unmatched to any gene: 5. In germline, CDR1 is MNHNS, CDR2 SASEGT. This CDR3 is built from 14 residues. CDR3: CASLSGVAYNEQFF. CDR3 DNA: TGTGCCAGCCTTAGCGGGGTCGCCTACAATGAGCAGTTCTTC.

This clonotype was recorded a few times. The chain couples TRBV12-3 or TRBV12-4 to TRBJ2-7; TRBD1 is a possible D gene (6 bases). The length of the CDR3 is 19 residues. The ends were cut back, 5 bases at V and 2 bases at J, with 28 bases in the middle. The CDR3, as DNA: TGTGCCAGCAGTCTCCAATTGTGGCAGGGGAGAAGGGGAGCCTACGAGCAGTACTTC. This codes for CASSLQLWQGRRGAYEQYF.

This clonotype has more than one count but fewer than ten. The V gene is TRBV7-8, the J gene TRBJ1-6, with unresolved D. CDR1 is SGHVS, CDR2 FQNEAQ, per germline. This CDR3 has 16 amino acids. V lost 1 base and J lost 7, with 14 bases in between. The CDR3 DNA reads as TGTGCCAGCAGCTTAGTTCGGGTGGGAGGCAATTCACCCCTCCACTTT. Amino acid sequence: CASSLVRVGGNSPLHF.

The V gene is TRBV9, the J gene TRBJ1-2, with D possibly TRBD1 on 5 matching bases. This CDR3 contains 14 residues. Germline values: CDR1 SGDLS, CDR2 YYNGEE. Trimming removed 3 bases from V and 2 bases from J, with 11 bases in between. CDR3 in amino acids: CASSDKRGNYGYTF. CDR3 nucleotide sequence: TGTGCCAGCAGCGACAAACGGGGGAACTATGGCTACACCTTC.

The J gene is TRBJ2-3, the V gene TRBV5-5; 10 positions match TRBD2. The CDR3 is 14 residues long. Germline trimming cut 6 bases from V and 2 bases from J; bases unmatched to any gene: 3. CDR1 is SGHKS, CDR2 YYEKEE, per germline (reference sequence). In DNA form, the CDR3 reads TGTGCCAGCAACCTAGCGGGGGCCACAGATACGCAGTATTTT. It encodes CASNLAGATDTQYF.

The V and J genes are TRBV20-1 and TRBJ2-5; D possibly corresponds to TRBD2 (5 bases). With 0 bases removed from V and 1 base from J, the gap between germline ends came to 12 bases. This CDR3 region has 15 residues. Per the germline V gene, CDR1 is DFQATT and CDR2 is SNEGSKA (reference sequence). The CDR3 DNA follows: TGCAGTGCTAGAGATCTGAGCGGACTCCAAGAGACCCAGTACTTC. Residues: CSARDLSGLQETQYF.

This chain links TRBV11-2 with TRBJ2-2; possible D gene TRBD2, 5 bases. V was cut by 3 bases and J by 1 base, with 12 bases left in between. Germline V CDR1 and CDR2: SGHAT, FQNNGV. The CDR3 loop spans 16 amino acids. The CDR3 sequence: CASSFQAGGNTGELFF. DNA of the CDR3: TGTGCCAGCAGCTTCCAGGCAGGAGGGAACACCGGGGAGCTGTTTTTT.

This chain links TRBV12-3 or TRBV12-4 with TRBJ2-3; 7 bases map to TRBD2. J lost 2 bases, V lost 2 bases, and 1 base had no gene match. CDR3 size: 14 residues. Here the CDR3 reads CASSLLAVTDTQYF. The DNA for the CDR3 is TGTGCCAGCAGTTTACTAGCGGTCACAGATACGCAGTATTTT.

This clonotype was recorded a few times. The CDR3 DNA sequence: TGTGCCACCGAAATCGGGGGGAACAGCGAGCAGTACTTC. This translates into CATEIGGNSEQYF. This chain connects TRBV5-5 to TRBJ2-7; TRBD2 matches 7 bases. The CDR3 consists of 13 residues. The junction had 12 bases not matched to a gene; V was cut back by 9 bases and J by 6 bases. Germline V CDR1 and CDR2: SGHKS, YYEKEE (reference sequence). Full variable domain (missing parts from reference TRBV5-5 and TRBJ2-7): DAGVTQSPTHLIKTRGQQVTLRCSPISGHKSVSWYQQVLGQGPQFIFQYYEKEERGRGNFPDRFSARQFPNYSSELNVNALLLGDSALYLCATEIGGNSEQYFGPGTRLTVT.

The CDR3 loop is CATTPEGLAVEQYF. The DNA for the CDR3 is TGTGCCACCACTCCTGAGGGACTAGCAGTCGAGCAGTACTTC. The rearrangement uses TRBV24-1 and TRBJ2-7, with 9 bases fitting TRBD2. The CDR3 has 14 residues. CDR1 is KGHDR and CDR2 is SFDVKD in the germline V gene. J lost 6 bases, V lost 8 bases, and 10 bases had no gene match.